This TCR beta chain was profiled in a study of T cells expressing NK-cell markers. For each CDR3 protein, TCRdb gives one entry from its re-call of the 5' RACE reads, without DNA. The ten most abundant clones cover 4.2% of a sample with 200,000 to 300,000 distinct CDR3 sequences. General study results and limits: The share of CD8+ T cells held by dominant NKG2C+ clonotypes was about 1.0-7.5% in several donors.

CDR1 is SGHTA and CDR2 is FQGNSA in the germline V gene. The CDR3 has 14 residues. For this clonotype: Its antigen is undetermined.

The gene calls are TRBV7-2 and TRBJ1-1; without DNA, the TCRdb call of TRBD1 cannot be checked. Sample: blood T cells: a sorted CD56 or NKG2C T cell subset, CD4+ or CD8+ T cells, or bulk PBMC T cells (not recorded which). This receptor was identified in a woman between 18 and 70 years old in good health. The CDR3 protein is CASNPQGRNTEAFF.